This T cell receptor beta chain was retrieved from a study of cytomegalovirus exposure and HLA in healthy donors (dated by TCRdb to about 2017). Context from the whole study: According to an earlier analysis of a few hundred of the donors, about 179 million T cells yielded 117 million unique TCR beta sequences and 250 to 350 Gb of sequence data. An earlier analysis of more than 450 of the donors used high-throughput TCR beta sequencing to judge whether each TCR beta V gene segment behaved as functional or pseudogenic. Besides the first cohort of under 700 subjects, a separate validation cohort made up of roughly 120 different subjects was used. The genetic ancestry cluster associated with self-reported Caucasian donors included over 65% of the 398 genotyped donors. A later genetic analysis took genome-wide SNP genotypes for about 65% of the 666 donors and used that subset as a discovery cohort. The study aimed to test whether cataloging public T cell receptors could reveal signatures of past pathogen exposure. In a later analysis, previously published TCR beta repertoires from about 640 donors were re-analyzed and high-resolution HLA genotyping was added so that TCR occurrence patterns could be studied. An early release covering 500 to 750 HLA-typed donors comprised 250 to 350 gigabases of sequencing data and roughly 85 million unique TCR sequences. To predict cytomegalovirus infection status, the study brought together high-throughput TCR immunosequencing, statistical association of individual TCRs with disease status, and machine learning. All discovery cohort repertoires had been generated on a single sequencing platform. Donor age, sex, ethnicity and CMV serostatus were compiled together with the repertoire data. Four to six DR-DQ haplotypes were handled as single units for association and clustering because linkage in the cohort was strong. The T cell repertoires of several hundred subjects were profiled by immunosequencing and related to cytomegalovirus serostatus. Typing coverage varied by locus: 629-630 donors for A, B, C, DRB1 and DQB1; roughly 520 for DQA1; around 570 for DPA1; roughly 470 for DPB1. Rather than drawing on any new phenotypic data, the later analysis identified candidate immune exposures from TCR beta sequences and the way those sequences occurred across donors. Across under 500 genotyped donors of the cohort, an average of 235,054 unique TCR beta nucleotide sequences per donor were sequenced, and approximately 17% of those sequences were non-productive. HLA typing included class I and class II loci at four-digit resolution.

The cohort consisted of approximately 690 healthy bone marrow donors. At the time of sampling, all cohort members were nominally healthy, though unrecorded immune exposures were likely present. The donor tested CMV seronegative and was one of the 352 seronegative cohort members. Every donor gave a peripheral blood sample, and the peripheral blood mononuclear cells from that sample were used for TCR beta sequencing. Genomic DNA extraction from the blood cell samples was performed with the Qiagen DNeasy Blood Extraction Kit. Points the paper makes about the study in general: A later analysis found that most CMV-associated TCR beta chains appeared HLA-restricted, with HLA associations seemingly driven largely by CMV exposure. A later genetic analysis reported fewer N-insertions in productive TCRs among donors in an Asian-associated ancestry cluster than the roughly 650-donor mean. A total of about 150 TCR beta chains were listed by the study as associated with cytomegalovirus. In vitro tests confirmed that a few of the cytomegalovirus-associated TCR beta chains recognize cytomegalovirus antigens. The classifier was reported to diagnose cytomegalovirus status with high specificity and sensitivity in both the original cohort and the validation cohort. An earlier analysis of 587 of the donors showed that most TCR beta V segments appeared in productive rearrangements either about 87% or about 30% of the time, which broadly matched IMGT annotations. In a later analysis, about 16,000 TCR beta sequences were associated with specific HLA alleles at a false discovery rate of 0.05. Because some donors lacked HLA typing at each locus, the association tests relied only on the typed subset. When HLA alleles, especially DR and DQ, strongly co-occurred, TCR associations were difficult to assign to individual alleles. It was suggested by the authors that the approach could potentially be generalized to other disease states and immunological phenotypes. Several of the top co-occurrence clusters appeared to be linked to parvovirus B19, influenza, CMV and Epstein-Barr virus, according to a later analysis. Linkage disequilibrium might explain the correlated functional status among segregating V segments, but an unknown experimental factor could not be excluded. The sequencing pipeline was judged likely to have produced a cluster of highly shared sequence variants as a technical artifact. Roughly uniform sequencing depth across donors was assumed in presence/absence analyses, although this assumption may not hold. For the cohort, immune exposure information was limited to CMV serostatus. Because counts were too low, under 20 rarely observed V segments, including chromosome 9 orphons, were left out of the earlier analysis of 587 of the donors. In a later analysis, the rate of TCR association differed among HLA loci, with DRB1 alleles having the most associated TCRs and HLA-C alleles having the fewest. Some IMGT-functional V segments, including TRBV6-2 and TRBV6-3, could not be told apart with the 87-base-pair reads, so those segments were excluded. A later analysis found that HLA-associated TCR beta chains were more clonally expanded and had lower generation probabilities than equally common non-associated chains. A further reported finding was that TCR beta sequences accurately predicted the HLA-A and HLA-B alleles for most subjects in the first cohort. This cohort had only TCR beta chains sequenced, and the lack of alpha or paired-chain data limited which features could be detected. While some public TCRs were present in many individuals, most TCR sequences turned up only very rarely across donors. In a later genetic analysis, a missense DCLRE1C variant was associated with V-gene and J-gene trimming of TCR beta chains, and the association was replicated in an independent cohort.

Receptor libraries were prepared by the immunoSEQ multiplex PCR assay. For the multiplex PCR, a mixture combining 60 forward primers for TCR Vbeta segments and 13 reverse primers for TCR Jbeta segments was used. The CDR3 region of rearranged TCR beta genes was amplified from genomic DNA with a multiplex PCR assay. The amplified TCR beta libraries were sequenced on the Illumina HiSeq System as 87-base-pair reads. Processing in the source paper ran as follows. In a later analysis, some 80 million unique TCR beta chains were counted across the 650 to 700 repertoires, and around 10 million of these chains were shared by at least two donors. Raw reads were error-corrected and collapsed into unique sequences by a nearest-neighbor algorithm in which closely related sequences were merged to remove PCR and sequencing errors. To assign V, D and J gene segments, CDR3 sequences were aligned to IMGT reference sequences. For a sequence to be retained, at least a six-nucleotide match to both a V gene segment and a J gene segment was required. Rearrangements were called productive when the CDR3 lacked stop codons and stayed in frame with V and J; all others were non-productive. CDR3 was defined by IMGT convention, running from the second conserved V-encoded cysteine to the conserved J-encoded phenylalanine. Sequences without an unambiguous match to a single V gene segment were excluded from the earlier analysis of about 630 of the donors. An earlier analysis of 500 to 700 of the donors classified V segments as functional when productive rearrangements were above 56.7% and as segregating when the standard deviation between donors was above 5%. A statistical classification framework was developed to diagnose cytomegalovirus status using the catalog of TCR beta chain sequences. In a later analysis, V and J genes were assigned by comparing TCR nucleotide sequences against IMGT/GENE-DB human TR gene sequences. Using the TCRdist pipeline, a later analysis assigned CDR3 sequences along with most-parsimonious VDJ recombination scenarios. In a later analysis, each TCR beta chain was defined by its CDR3 amino acid sequence together with its V-gene family, and reads without a unique V-gene family were excluded. A later analysis removed 450 to 600 highly shared, low-generation-probability nucleotide sequences to deal with suspected cross-contamination and a sequencing artifact. For each public chain, a later analysis derived a clonal expansion index from normalized ranks of inferred template counts within each repertoire. In a later analysis, generation probabilities were computed using a VDJ recombination model fitted to out-of-frame rearrangements, and the results were checked against IGoR. A later analysis scored TCR-TCR, TCR-HLA and TCR-CMV co-occurrence with hypergeometric tests, applying a repertoire-size bias correction to TCR pairs. To estimate false discovery rates, a later analysis permuted the HLA or CMV assignments 20 times. A later analysis grouped co-occurring TCRs with DBSCAN, adding TCRdist sequence similarity when clustering within HLA-allele-positive subsets. Repertoires with fewer than 30,000 or more than 120,000 public chains, plus five repertoires with anomalous nucleotide sharing, were excluded from co-occurrence clustering. Imported from immuneACCESS, the table was reduced by TCRdb to in-frame sequences with V and J called. These copies leave out some clones; in studies compared against another copy, an unresolved V gene accounts for under half, and the cause of the remainder is not known. V, J and clone size were drawn from that table, and D and trimming were deduced from the DNA. The table for this sample lists 200,000 or so clones; around 76% of them were counted only once. The ten largest clonotypes hold 0.55% to 0.75% of the sample.

With regard to this clone: Its antigen target is currently unknown. Base quality data are lacking; no much larger clone is found one base away. Other DNA variants within this sample encode the same CDR3.

The CDR3 contains 18 residues, cysteine and phenylalanine counted. Only the CDR3 portion is preserved as DNA: 54 bases, with reading frame beginning at the first base. Sequencing used PBMCs. Recombination connected TRBV21-1 to TRBJ2-7; the table's D call, TRBD2, has no DNA check behind it. TRBV21-1 is tagged as a pseudogene. The receptor was isolated from a man younger than 35 in good health and CMV-seronegative. The CDR3 reads as follows: CASSKALYVAGPTYEQYF. DNA sequence: TGTGCCAGCAGCAAAGCACTTTACGTAGCGGGACCCACCTACGAGCAGTACTTC.